One sample yielded the 12 T cell receptor beta chains listed below, sequenced in a study of T cells generated in artificial thymic organoids. Antigens of these TCRs are unknown. TCRalpha and TCRbeta libraries were amplified separately by semi-nested PCR with TRAC or TRBC reverse primers. One entry per CDR3 protein results from TCRdb running MiXCR on the 5' RACE reads. The table has approximately 5,400 distinct CDR3 sequences, around 25% seen once. Organoids aggregated human HSPCs with DLL1-transduced murine MS5 stromal cells. Organoids were seeded with FACS-purified CD34+CD3- stem and progenitor cells depleted of residual T cells. The sequenced sample consisted of naive CD8+ T cells grown in artificial thymic organoids from cord blood stem and progenitor cells. Subset of the sample: CD3+TCRalphabeta+CD8SP T cells; for blood, CD45RO-CCR7+ naive CD8+ T cells. The receptors originated from a human donor who gave cord blood stem cells for thymic organoid culture, a cardiac surgery patient who gave postnatal thymus, or a blood donor (not recorded which).

This clonotype is categorized as medium-sized. This sequence joins TRBV7-2 and TRBJ2-1; D possibly matches TRBD1 or TRBD2 (5 bases each). The CDR3 runs to 18 residues. Germline lookup yields CDR1 SGHTA and CDR2 FQGNSA. V lost 0 bases to trimming and J lost 0 bases, with 15 bases between them. The CDR3 here is CASSLAGTYPCSYNEQFF. The CDR3 DNA is TGTGCCAGCAGCTTAGCGGGGACGTACCCTTGCTCCTACAATGAGCAGTTCTTC.

Ten or more counts support this clonotype. The chain carries TRBV10-3 and TRBJ2-6, with 10 nucleotides matching TRBD1. Looked up from germline, CDR1 is ENHRY and CDR2 is SYGVKD. This CDR3 is built from 15 residues. V dropped 9 bases and J dropped 2; count of bases not matched to a gene: 4. The CDR3 reads CAIRDRGPGANVLTF. The CDR3 nucleotides are TGTGCCATAAGGGACAGGGGACCTGGGGCCAACGTCCTGACTTTC.

In its sample, this clonotype ranks as medium-sized. The chain links TRBV18 to TRBJ1-2; TRBD1 aligns across 9 bases. J was trimmed by 4 bases and V by 3 bases; bases with no gene match: 6. The germline CDR1 and CDR2 sequences are KGHSH and LQKENI. This CDR3 is 15 amino acids long. The CDR3 region has the DNA TGTGCCAGCTCACCTGGGACAGGGAGGAGCTATGGCTACACCTTC. Translating it yields CASSPGTGRSYGYTF. Using reference TRBV18 and TRBJ1-2 for the parts outside the CDR3, the full variable domain is NAGVMQNPRHLVRRRGQEARLRCSPMKGHSHVYWYRQLPEEGLKFMVYLQKENIIDESGMPKERFSAEFPKEGPSILRIQQVVRGDSAAYFCASSPGTGRSYGYTFGSGTRLTVV.

By sample fraction, this clonotype is medium-sized (0.01 to 0.1%). The chain combines TRBV12-3 or TRBV12-4 with TRBJ2-2, with D hard to call. This CDR3 has 12 amino acids. V lost 3 bases, J lost 6 bases, and 5 bases lay in between. The CDR3 reads CASSFPAGELFF. Here the CDR3 DNA reads TGTGCCAGCAGTTTCCCAGCCGGGGAGCTGTTTTTT.

This clonotype was counted ten times or more. This chain uses TRBV4-1 with TRBJ1-2, with TRBD1 as a possible D gene (5 bases). Germline V gene sequence: CDR1 MGHRA, CDR2 YSYEKL. V lost 6 bases and J 2 bases, leaving 7 bases between the germline ends. This CDR3 has 12 amino acids. The DNA for the CDR3 is TGCGCCAGCAGAGCAGGGAACTATGGCTACACCTTC. It specifies CASRAGNYGYTF.

About this clonotype: One base away lies a much larger clone, so this may be a sequencing read error. J is TRBJ2-6 and V is TRBV7-4, with D unclear. The CDR3 has 15 amino acids. CDR1 and CDR2 (germline): SGHVT, SQSDAQ. Trimming took 5 bases from V and 2 from J, leaving 10 bases between them. CDR3 residues: CASSTPAPGANVLTF. The CDR3 DNA reads TGTGCCAGCAGCACACCCGCGCCTGGGGCCAACGTCCTGACTTTC.

Only a few counts were recorded for this clonotype. CDR3 sequence (DNA): TGTGCCAGCAGCGTCTCAGGGTGGGAGACCCAGTACTTC. This codes for CASSVSGWETQYF. The V call is TRBV9, the J call TRBJ2-5; tentative D call: TRBD1 (5 bases). V was trimmed by 2 bases and J by 5 bases, leaving 10 bases between them. Germline CDR1 is SGDLS and CDR2 is YYNGEE. The CDR3 has 13 residues.

This clonotype turned up a few times. This chain uses TRBV7-3 with TRBJ2-1, with a possible D match to TRBD2 (5 bases). CDR1 is SGHTA, CDR2 FQGTGA, per germline. With 2 bases removed from V and 7 bases from J, the gap between germline ends came to 12 bases. The CDR3 consists of 14 residues. CDR3: CASSLSVGVNEQFF. For the CDR3, the DNA is TGTGCCAGCAGCTTATCGGTCGGGGTTAATGAGCAGTTCTTC.

Comments on this clonotype: A clone one base away is much larger, so this may be a read error. The chain recombines TRBV28 with TRBJ1-5; D is unclear. CDR1 and CDR2 from the germline V gene are MDHEN and SYDVKM. The CDR3 runs to 13 residues. V shed 6 bases and J shed 5 bases, with 11 bases lying between them. CDR3 in amino acids: CASRPSWDQPQHF. In DNA form, the CDR3 reads TGTGCCAGCAGGCCGTCGTGGGATCAGCCCCAGCATTTT.

By frequency in the sample, this clonotype is medium-sized. The V and J genes are TRBV4-3 and TRBJ2-3, with TRBD2 identical over 12 bases. This CDR3 is 16 amino acids long. Per the germline V gene, CDR1 is LGHNA and CDR2 is YSLEER. The V segment lost 1 base and the J segment 3 bases; nucleotides outside the gene matches: 2. CDR3 region: CASSQGLAGGTDTQYF. In DNA form, the CDR3 reads TGCGCCAGCAGCCAAGGGCTAGCGGGAGGGACAGATACGCAGTATTTT.

The J gene is TRBJ2-3, the V gene TRBV6-5; D is unresolved. The CDR3 totals 12 residues. The germline CDR1 and CDR2 sequences are MNHEY and SVGAGI. Trimming removed 0 bases from V and 14 bases from J, with 12 bases in between. The CDR3 DNA reads TGTGCCAGCAGTTACTCGTATAGGGTCTGGTATTTT. It translates to CASSYSYRVWYF.

This clonotype was observed a handful of times. The chain has TRBV5-1 and TRBJ2-7; TRBD2 is a possible D gene (5 bases). The CDR3 spans 14 residues. Germline V gene lookup returns CDR1 SGHRS and CDR2 YFSETQ. Trimming shortened V by 0 bases and J by 0 bases, and 7 bases separated the two germline ends. The CDR3 spells CASSLAGGSYEQYF. The CDR3, as DNA: TGCGCCAGCAGCTTGGCCGGAGGCTCCTACGAGCAGTACTTC.